The rows below give T cell receptor beta chains drawn from one sample of a study of TIL therapy for anti-PD-1-resistant metastatic lung cancer. Only in-frame clones appear in the TCRdb table, and some are missing; sequencing was by immunoSEQ multiplex PCR. The repertoire includes about 50,000 clones, 65% to 80% of them detected once, and less than 6.5% sits in the top ten. The sample here was tumor tissue, taken at baseline. The source of these receptors is a person between 25 and 80 years old with non-small cell lung cancer. Each CDR3 is given with its conserved first and last residue. A D gene is named only where the DNA matches it firmly. Size is stated for part of the rows, as once, few or many counts, or as a class when the clone is expanded.

j_gene | abundance | d_gene | v_gene | CDR3nt | CDR3aa
TRBJ2-3 | - | TRBD2 | TRBV11-2 | TGTGCCAGCAGCTACCAGACTAGCGGGAGTGTCGGTACGCAGTATTTT | CASSYQTSGSVGTQYF
TRBJ1-2 | - | - | TRBV28 | TGTGCCAGCAGTTTGATGTTGGTCGGCCGCTACACCTTC | CASSLMLVGRYTF
TRBJ1-2 | - | - | TRBV11-2 | TGTGCCAGCAGCTTAGAGCGGGCGGCTAACTATGGCTACACCTTC | CASSLERAANYGYTF
TRBJ2-3 | - | - | TRBV27 | TGTGCCAGCAGTTTATCAACTAGCACAGATACGCAGTATTTT | CASSLSTSTDTQYF
TRBJ1-2 | - | TRBD1 | TRBV6-4 | TGTGCCAGCCGACCCGGGACAGGGCATGGCTACACCTTC | CASRPGTGHGYTF
TRBJ1-6 | - | - | TRBV2 | TGTGCCAGCCTTCAGGATAATTCACCCCTCCACTTT | CASLQDNSPLHF
TRBJ2-7 | once | TRBD2 | TRBV18 | TGTGCCAGCTCACCGGGACTAGAGTCCTACGAGCAGTACTTC | CASSPGLESYEQYF
TRBJ2-5 | once | - | TRBV5-1 | TGCGCCAGCAGCTCTTCGAGCAGATCCGAAGAGACCCAGTACTTC | CASSSSSRSEETQYF
TRBJ2-7 | - | TRBD2 | TRBV5-5 | TGTGCCAGCAGCGTAACTAGCGGGAGGGCTCTCGAGCAGTACTTC | CASSVTSGRALEQYF
TRBJ1-5 | - | - | TRBV7-8 | TGTGCCAGCAGCTTAGCACCGGGGCCGGGGGGACAGCCCCAGCATTTT | CASSLAPGPGGQPQHF
TRBJ2-1 | - | - | TRBV4-1 | TGCGCCAGCAGCCAAGAAACAGGGAAGAACTACAATGAGCAGTTCTTC | CASSQETGKNYNEQFF
TRBJ1-1 | once | - | TRBV27 | TGTGCCAGCAGTTTCGGGGGCGGGAACACTGAAGCTTTCTTT | CASSFGGGNTEAFF
TRBJ2-7 | - | TRBD1 | TRBV29-1 | TGCAGCGTTCCGGGACAGGGGGGCCACGAGCAGTACTTC | CSVPGQGGHEQYF
TRBJ2-3 | - | - | TRBV7-2 | TGTGCCAGTACACTGGCGGGACATAACACAGATACGCAGTATTTT | CASTLAGHNTDTQYF
TRBJ2-2 | - | TRBD1 | TRBV5-1 | TGCGCCAGCAGCAGACAGGGGGCGACTAACACCGGGGAGCTGTTTTTT | CASSRQGATNTGELFF
TRBJ1-5 | - | TRBD1 | TRBV4-2 | TGTGCCAGCAGCCAAGATGTATCGACAGGGGCAGGCGATCAGCCCCAGCATTTT | CASSQDVSTGAGDQPQHF
TRBJ2-1 | - | - | TRBV30 | TGTGCCTGGAGTGTACGTAAAGGGGGCTCCTGGGGGGCCTCGTTTAGTGAGCAGTTCTTC | CAWSVRKGGSWGASFSEQFF
TRBJ1-2 | - | TRBD1 | TRBV4-1 | TGCGCCAGCAGCCACGCGGGACAGGGGGCATCGGGAGGCTACACCTTC | CASSHAGQGASGGYTF
TRBJ1-2 | - | - | TRBV29-1 | TGCAGCGTTCTTTCCCCGAGCTATGGCTACACCTTC | CSVLSPSYGYTF
TRBJ2-1 | - | TRBD1 | TRBV5-6 | TGTGCCAGCAGCGCCCGGGACAGTTACCGCAATGAGCAGTTCTTC | CASSARDSYRNEQFF
TRBJ1-5 | - | TRBD1 | TRBV28 | TGTGCCAGCAGTCCCGACAGGGGTAGCAATCAGCCCCAGCATTTT | CASSPDRGSNQPQHF
TRBJ2-1 | - | - | TRBV6-5 | TGTGCCAGCAGTTACTCGGGGGGGCGCGACAATGAGCAGTTCTTC | CASSYSGGRDNEQFF
TRBJ2-7 | - | - | TRBV7-9 | TGTGCCAGCAGCCCCTCCTCCGGGACCGAGCAGTACTTC | CASSPSSGTEQYF
TRBJ2-2 | - | - | TRBV7-2 | TGTGCCAGCAGCCCCGAAGACACCGGGGAGCTGTTTTTT | CASSPEDTGELFF
TRBJ2-3 | - | - | TRBV7-2 | TGTGCCAGCAGCTTCTCGGCGGGGGATACGCAGTATTTT | CASSFSAGDTQYF
TRBJ2-7 | - | TRBD1 | TRBV19 | TGTGCCAGTAGTCCGAAGGCAGGGGGCTACGAGCAGTACTTC | CASSPKAGGYEQYF
TRBJ1-1 | - | TRBD1 | TRBV19 | TGTGCCAGTAGACTACAGGGGGGCACTGAAGCTTTCTTT | CASRLQGGTEAFF
TRBJ2-5 | - | - | TRBV5-1 | TGCGCCAGCAGCCCCTTTCGGGAGCTTGTAGAGACCCAGTACTTC | CASSPFRELVETQYF
TRBJ2-7 | - | - | TRBV20-1 | TGCAGTGCTAGATCCCACTACGAGCAGTACTTC | CSARSHYEQYF
TRBJ1-1 | few | - | TRBV5-1 | TGCGCCAGCAGCTTGGCCTCGGGGGTGCAGAACACTGAAGCTTTCTTT | CASSLASGVQNTEAFF
TRBJ1-4 | - | - | TRBV19 | TGTGCCAGTAGCAAGGACAGAACTAATGAAAAACTGTTTTTT | CASSKDRTNEKLFF